This entry lists 13 T cell receptor beta chains sequenced from one sample in a study of T cell responses to AZD1222 COVID-19 vaccine. The table came from immunoSEQ multiplex PCR; TCRdb's copy has only in-frame clones and leaves some out. Among roughly 200,000 clones listed, around 94% were seen once. This sample comprised peripheral blood, obtained 28 days after the second dose of the MenACWY control vaccine. All receptors come from an adult who received the MenACWY meningococcal vaccine as a control.

Only one count was recorded for this clone. This chain uses TRBV5-1 with TRBJ2-1; 7 positions agree with TRBD2. CDR3 size: 15 residues. Germline loops: CDR1 SGHRS, CDR2 YFSETQ. Unmatched junction bases numbered 6, after V lost 0 bases and J lost 6 bases. The CDR3 here is CASSLGGREGNEQFF. The CDR3 DNA is TGCGCCAGCAGCTTGGGAGGCAGGGAGGGCAATGAGCAGTTCTTC.

The chain is built from TRBV30 and TRBJ1-1, with no clear D. V was shortened by 0 bases and J by 10 bases, with 12 bases between the two germline ends. The CDR3 spans 12 residues. The germline V gene encodes CDR1 GTSNPN and CDR2 SVGIG (reference sequence). The CDR3 bases are TGTGCCTGGAGTGTACTTTTAATGGGAGCTTTCTTT. Translated: CAWSVLLMGAFF.

Comments on this clone: Sequence at one end of the junction differs from germline and may be a read error. The genes are TRBV5-8 and TRBJ1-2; tentatively, D is TRBD1 (5 bases). Looked up from germline, CDR1 is SGHTS and CDR2 is YDEGEE. This CDR3 region has 14 residues. CDR3 nucleotides: TGTGCCAGCAGCCCCCAGCAGGGATTCTATGGCTATACCTTC. It yields the protein CASSPQQGFYGYTF.

This clone was picked up one time. This sequence joins TRBV28 and TRBJ2-7; 7 bases are shared with TRBD1. The trim removed 2 bases at V and 6 bases at J, leaving 13 bases unmatched. This CDR3 has 16 residues. The V gene's germline CDR1 is MDHEN and CDR2 SYDVKM. CDR3 in amino acids: CASSLGFQSGGREQYF. CDR3 DNA sequence: TGTGCCAGCAGTTTAGGCTTTCAGTCAGGGGGACGCGAGCAGTACTTC. The full variable domain, completed using reference TRBV28 and TRBJ2-7, is DVKVTQSSRYLVKRTGEKVFLECVQDMDHENMFWYRQDPGLGLRLIYFSYDVKMKEKGDIPEGYSVSREKKERFSLILESASTNQTSMYLCASSLGFQSGGREQYFGPGTRLTVT.

The chain links TRBV2 to TRBJ2-1; the match to TRBD1 covers 10 bases. This CDR3 is 15 amino acids long. J was trimmed by 4 bases and V by 5 bases; bases with no gene match: 5. Germline assignment: CDR1 SNHLY and CDR2 FYNNEI. CDR3 protein: CASSRDRGRYNEQFF. DNA for the CDR3: TGTGCCAGCAGTCGGGACAGGGGAAGATACAATGAGCAGTTCTTC.

CDR3 loop: CASSPDRAYGYTF. CDR3 in DNA: TGTGCCAGCAGCCCAGACAGGGCCTATGGCTACACCTTC. The chain combines TRBV6-2 or TRBV6-3 with TRBJ1-2, with 7 bases lining up with TRBD1. The CDR3 loop spans 13 amino acids. V was pared by 6 bases and J by 4 bases, with 5 bases of the junction left unmatched. The germline gives CDR1 MNHEY, CDR2 SVGEGT.

Comments on this clone: Distinct nucleotide sequences in the sample also encode this CDR3. This chain connects TRBV29-1 to TRBJ2-5; TRBD1 might be the D (5 bases). V was shortened by 2 bases and J by 2 bases, with 9 bases between the two germline ends. The CDR3 totals 13 residues. Germline V gene lookup returns CDR1 SQVTM and CDR2 ANQGSEA. This chain's CDR3 is CSVERQGQETQYF. CDR3 in DNA: TGCAGCGTTGAACGCCAGGGACAAGAGACCCAGTACTTC.

The rearrangement joins TRBV7-9 to TRBJ2-7, with 9 nucleotides matching TRBD1. V was pared by 3 bases and J by 6 bases, with 6 bases of the junction left unmatched. There are 14 residues in the CDR3. CDR1 SEHNR and CDR2 FQNEAQ come from the germline V gene (reference sequence). DNA for the CDR3: TGTGCCAGCAGCTTTACCCCGGACAGGGGCGAGCAGTACTTC. Protein: CASSFTPDRGEQYF. Together with reference TRBV7-9 and TRBJ2-7, the CDR3 gives the full variable domain: DTGVSQNPRHKITKRGQNVTFRCDPISEHNRLYWYRQTLGQGPEFLTYFQNEAQLEKSRLLSDRFSAERPKGSFSTLEIQRTEQGDSAMYLCASSFTPDRGEQYFGPGTRLTVT.

The J gene is TRBJ2-6, the V gene TRBV7-3; no clear D. Trimming took off 2 bases at V and 4 bases at J, with 9 bases between the two ends. CDR3 size: 15 residues. The germline V gene has CDR1 SGHTA and CDR2 FQGTGA. Here the CDR3 reads CASSLGVGGANVLTF. As DNA, the CDR3 is TGTGCCAGCAGCTTAGGGGTGGGGGGGGCCAACGTCCTGACTTTC.

This clone was counted once. This chain joins TRBV7-8 and TRBJ2-2, with a tentative D call TRBD2 (5 bases). Germline V gene lookup returns CDR1 SGHVS and CDR2 FQNEAQ. This CDR3 contains 16 residues. The V and J ends lost 5 bases and 0 bases respectively, with 13 bases between them. Here the CDR3 DNA reads TGTGCCAGCAGCCCGCGAGCAGCGGCGAACACCGGGGAGCTGTTTTTT. It encodes CASSPRAAANTGELFF.

The chain couples TRBV2 to TRBJ2-3; D is uncertain. The germline V gene encodes CDR1 SNHLY and CDR2 FYNNEI. V dropped 1 base and J dropped 4 bases, with 6 bases sitting between them. CDR3 length: 13 amino acids. The CDR3 loop is CASSEVGADTQYF. The CDR3 DNA reads as TGTGCCAGCAGTGAAGTAGGCGCAGATACGCAGTATTTT.

The chain carries TRBV18 and TRBJ2-3; D gene uncertain. From germline, CDR1 is KGHSH and CDR2 LQKENI. V was shortened by 1 base and J by 6 bases, with 2 bases between the two germline ends. CDR3 length equals 11 residues. The CDR3 DNA follows: TGTGCCAGCTCACCACTGGATACGCAGTATTTT. It yields the protein CASSPLDTQYF.

The chain combines TRBV6-1 with TRBJ1-1; TRBD1 agrees at 8 bases. Looked up from germline, CDR1 is MNHNS and CDR2 is SASEGT. Germline trimming cut 3 bases from V and 6 bases from J; bases unmatched to any gene: 3. The CDR3 totals 13 residues. As DNA, the CDR3 is TGTGCCAGCAGTGACAGGGGGCTTTCTGAAGCTTTCTTT. Amino acids: CASSDRGLSEAFF.